The rows below give T cell receptor beta chains drawn from one sample of a study of blood T cell repertoires in COVID-19. Data came from immunoSEQ multiplex PCR; TCRdb stores just in-frame clones and leaves some out. The sample gives about 230,000 clones, roughly 85% of which show up once; approximately 2.6% is in the top ten. Specimen: peripheral blood. These TCRs come from a woman in her seventies with active or convalescent COVID-19. The CDR3 runs from the conserved cysteine through the conserved F or W. A D gene is named only where the DNA matches it firmly. Where a row states a size, it is once, few, many or the class of an expanded clone; other rows omit it.

TRBJ2-1	TRBV6-6	.	.	CASSRPAGSSYNEQFF	TGTGCCAGCAGTCGACCGGCGGGCAGCTCCTACAATGAGCAGTTCTTC
TRBJ2-1	TRBV19	.	.	CASSISGPSSEQFF	TGTGCCAGTAGTATTTCTGGCCCCTCCTCGGAGCAGTTCTTC
TRBJ1-2	TRBV6-6	.	.	CASSSQGLEGSGYTF	TGTGCCAGCAGTTCCCAGGGGCTAGAAGGTAGCGGCTACACCTTC
TRBJ1-5	TRBV24-1	.	.	CATSDSRTGIQHF	TGTGCCACCAGTGATTCTCGGACGGGGATCCAGCATTTT
TRBJ1-2	TRBV30	.	.	CAWSVLRFYTF	TGTGCCTGGAGTGTATTGAGGTTCTACACCTTC
TRBJ1-1	TRBV3-1/TRBV3-2	.	.	CASSQRGSNTEAFF	TGTGCCAGCAGCCAAAGGGGGTCGAACACTGAAGCTTTCTTT
TRBJ2-1	TRBV6-4	.	TRBD2	CASSPGTSGINEQFF	TGTGCCAGCAGCCCCGGGACTAGCGGTATCAATGAGCAGTTCTTC
TRBJ1-4	TRBV7-9	.	.	CASSFGDRGEKLFF	TGTGCCAGCAGCTTTGGGGACCGGGGGGAAAAACTGTTTTTT
TRBJ1-4	TRBV3-1/TRBV3-2	.	TRBD1	CASSPGTGSEKLFF	TGTGCCAGCAGCCCAGGGACAGGGAGCGAAAAACTGTTTTTT
TRBJ2-1	TRBV7-9	.	TRBD2	CASSSPTSGRAYNEQFF	TGTGCCAGCAGCTCGCCAACTAGCGGGAGGGCCTACAATGAGCAGTTCTTC
TRBJ2-7	TRBV10-3	.	TRBD1	CAIRTGAESEQYF	TGTGCCATCAGGACAGGGGCTGAGAGCGAGCAGTACTTC
TRBJ1-1	TRBV7-9	few	.	CASSLKGSTEAFF	TGTGCCAGCAGCTTGAAGGGGTCCACTGAAGCTTTCTTT
TRBJ2-4	TRBV11-2	.	.	CASSSTSFRAKNIQYF	TGTGCCAGCAGCTCGACTAGTTTTCGAGCCAAAAACATTCAGTACTTC
TRBJ2-2	TRBV6-4	once	TRBD2	CASSDSSGRANTGELFF	TGTGCCAGCAGTGACTCTAGCGGGAGGGCCAACACCGGGGAGCTGTTTTTT
TRBJ1-1	TRBV3-1/TRBV3-2	.	.	CASGRTIQGTSEAFF	TGTGCCAGCGGGCGGACGATACAGGGCACCTCTGAAGCTTTCTTT
TRBJ2-5	TRBV6-5	once	.	CASAGQETQYF	TGTGCCAGCGCAGGACAAGAGACCCAGTACTTC
TRBJ1-1	TRBV5-1	.	TRBD1	CASSDDRGLLNTEAFF	TGCGCCAGCAGCGACGACAGGGGTCTTCTAAACACTGAAGCTTTCTTT
TRBJ1-4	TRBV5-1	.	.	CASSPGGSQEKLFF	TGCGCCAGCAGCCCCGGGGGGAGTCAAGAAAAACTGTTTTTT
TRBJ1-1	TRBV18	once	TRBD1	CASSPSRGQMNTEAFF	TGTGCCAGCTCACCATCCAGGGGGCAAATGAACACTGAAGCTTTCTTT
TRBJ2-7	TRBV7-2	.	TRBD1	CASSSGTANDFYEQYF	TGTGCCAGCAGCTCCGGGACAGCGAACGACTTCTACGAGCAGTACTTC
TRBJ2-7	TRBV27	.	.	CASSPLGLVEQYF	TGTGCCAGCAGTCCTCTAGGCCTCGTGGAGCAGTACTTC
TRBJ1-1	TRBV4-2	.	TRBD1	CASSPSGGTGATEAFF	TGTGCCAGCAGCCCATCGGGGGGGACAGGGGCCACTGAAGCTTTCTTT
TRBJ1-2	TRBV4-1	.	TRBD1	CASSQPGQGVYGYTF	TGCGCCAGCAGCCAACCGGGACAGGGGGTTTATGGCTACACCTTC
TRBJ2-1	TRBV19	.	TRBD2	CASSIVAGDNEQFF	TGTGCCAGTAGTATCGTAGCGGGAGACAATGAGCAGTTCTTC
TRBJ2-2	TRBV11-3	.	.	CASSFQSGNTGELFF	TGTGCCAGCAGCTTTCAGAGCGGAAACACCGGGGAGCTGTTTTTT
TRBJ2-2	TRBV7-2	.	.	CASSLDTNTGELFF	TGTGCCAGCAGCCTAGACACGAACACCGGGGAGCTGTTTTTT
TRBJ1-2	TRBV5-4	.	.	CASSLDGIGGYTF	TGTGCCAGCAGCTTGGACGGGATAGGTGGCTACACCTTC
TRBJ1-4	TRBV4-3	.	TRBD1	CASSQDRGQGEKLFF	TGCGCCAGCAGCCAAGACAGGGGGCAGGGTGAAAAACTGTTTTTT
TRBJ2-7	TRBV19	once	.	CASSLDTNRYEQYF	TGTGCCAGTAGTCTGGACACGAATAGATACGAGCAGTACTTC
TRBJ2-5	TRBV19	.	TRBD1	CASSTGGPEKTQYF	TGTGCCAGTTCGACAGGGGGACCTGAAAAGACCCAGTACTTC
TRBJ2-7	TRBV5-1	.	.	CASSPASGQTYEQYF	TGCGCCAGCAGCCCAGCATCTGGACAGACCTACGAGCAGTACTTC
TRBJ2-2	TRBV28	few	.	CASSTSGQGTGELFF	TGTGCCAGCAGTACCTCGGGACAAGGTACCGGGGAGCTGTTTTTT
TRBJ2-5	TRBV2	.	.	CASREAPEALTQYF	TGTGCCAGCAGGGAAGCCCCCGAGGCCCTGACCCAGTACTTC
TRBJ2-7	TRBV10-3	.	.	CAIRGGAGAKREAYEQYF	TGTGCCATCAGGGGAGGGGCAGGGGCTAAAAGAGAAGCCTACGAGCAGTACTTC
TRBJ2-7	TRBV6-5	.	TRBD1	CASSYSSRGIHEQYF	TGTGCCAGCAGTTACTCGTCCAGGGGGATCCACGAGCAGTACTTC
TRBJ1-1	TRBV27	.	TRBD1	CASSASGQGPTEAFF	TGTGCCAGCAGTGCCTCAGGACAGGGGCCGACTGAAGCTTTCTTT
TRBJ1-4	TRBV5-1	.	.	CASSPRVGEKLFF	TGCGCCAGCAGCCCCAGGGTGGGTGAAAAACTGTTTTTT
TRBJ2-3	TRBV5-1	.	TRBD1	CASSLAGTGGPDTQYF	TGCGCCAGCAGCTTGGCCGGGACAGGGGGCCCAGATACGCAGTATTTT
TRBJ2-1	TRBV19	.	.	CASSIMGASSYNEQFF	TGTGCCAGTAGTATTATGGGGGCGAGCTCCTACAATGAGCAGTTCTTC
TRBJ1-2	TRBV9	once	TRBD1	CASSRDRVEYGYTF	TGTGCCAGCAGCAGGGACAGGGTAGAGTATGGCTACACCTTC
TRBJ1-2	TRBV9	.	.	CASSVNPTQAPKDGYTF	TGTGCCAGCAGCGTAAACCCCACACAGGCCCCTAAGGATGGCTACACCTTC
TRBJ2-1	TRBV28	.	TRBD2	CASTLPGLASNEQFF	TGTGCCAGCACCCTACCGGGACTAGCATCCAATGAGCAGTTCTTC
TRBJ1-1	TRBV19	once	.	CASSRDTLTEAFF	TGTGCCAGTAGCCGGGACACCCTCACTGAAGCTTTCTTT
TRBJ1-1	TRBV7-3	.	.	CASSLTPHQNTEAFF	TGTGCCAGCAGCTTAACGCCACATCAGAACACTGAAGCTTTCTTT
TRBJ2-1	TRBV6-6	.	.	CASSYISSYNEQFF	TGTGCCAGCAGTTACATTAGCTCCTACAATGAGCAGTTCTTC
TRBJ1-1	TRBV11-2	once	.	CASSFGERTEAFF	TGTGCCAGCAGCTTCGGGGAGCGCACTGAAGCTTTCTTT
TRBJ2-2	TRBV4-2	.	TRBD2	CASSQDNLAGVYGGELFF	TGTGCCAGCAGCCAAGATAATCTAGCGGGAGTGTATGGCGGGGAGCTGTTTTTT
TRBJ2-7	TRBV3-1/TRBV3-2	many	.	CASSHPWGQGMTSPYEQYF	TGTGCCAGCAGCCACCCATGGGGGCAGGGGATGACCTCGCCCTACGAGCAGTACTTC
TRBJ2-5	TRBV30	.	.	CAWRRGWAQETQYF	TGTGCCTGGAGAAGGGGGTGGGCTCAAGAGACCCAGTACTTC
TRBJ1-5	TRBV6-1	few	.	CASSEALPQPQHF	TGTGCCAGCAGTGAAGCGCTACCCCAGCCCCAGCATTTT